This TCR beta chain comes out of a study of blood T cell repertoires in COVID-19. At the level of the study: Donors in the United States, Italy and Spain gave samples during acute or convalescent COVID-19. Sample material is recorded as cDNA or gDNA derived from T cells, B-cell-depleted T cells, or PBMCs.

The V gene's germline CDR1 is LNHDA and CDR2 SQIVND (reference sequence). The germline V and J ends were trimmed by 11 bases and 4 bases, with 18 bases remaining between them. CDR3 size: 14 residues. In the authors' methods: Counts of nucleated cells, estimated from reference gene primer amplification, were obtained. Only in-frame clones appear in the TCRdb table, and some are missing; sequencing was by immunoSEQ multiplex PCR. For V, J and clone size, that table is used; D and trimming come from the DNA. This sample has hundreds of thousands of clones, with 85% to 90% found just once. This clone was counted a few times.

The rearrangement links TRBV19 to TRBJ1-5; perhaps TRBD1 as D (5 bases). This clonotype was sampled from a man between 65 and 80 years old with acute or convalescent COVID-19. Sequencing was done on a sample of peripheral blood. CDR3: CASQNRGRNQPQHF. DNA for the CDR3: TGTGCCTCCCAGAACCGGGGGAGAAATCAGCCCCAGCATTTT.